These 7 T cell receptor beta chains came from one sample sequenced in a study of shared clonotypes between healthy human individuals. Only in-frame clones appear in the TCRdb table, and some are missing; sequencing was by immunoSEQ multiplex PCR. The repertoire has 2 million to 3 million clones, 90% to 95% of them found once; the top ten carry about 0.39%. Sequenced input: naive CD4+ T cells from PBMCs. Subset meaning: CD45RA+ positively selected. The receptor set was obtained from a man aged 18 to 35 in good health. Some clones in this sample may be carry-over from other donors' samples.

This chain uses TRBV6-5 with TRBJ1-1; 7 bases are a match to TRBD1. The junction had 6 bases not matched to a gene; V was cut back by 5 bases and J by 0 bases. Looked up from germline, CDR1 is MNHEY and CDR2 is SVGAGI. The CDR3 is 15 amino acids. CDR3 region: CASSKRTGVNTEAFF. In DNA, the CDR3 is TGTGCCAGCAGTAAACGAACAGGGGTGAACACTGAAGCTTTCTTT.

This chain links TRBV6-1 with TRBJ2-6, with TRBD1 matching 8 bases. Trimming at V came to 4 bases and at J to 1 base, leaving 3 bases not matched to a gene. Germline loops: CDR1 MNHNS, CDR2 SASEGT. This CDR3 spans 16 amino acids. In DNA, the CDR3 is TGTGCCAGCAGTGGGACAGGGAGGTCTGGGGCCAACGTCCTGACTTTC. Translating it yields CASSGTGRSGANVLTF.

J is TRBJ1-5 and V is TRBV6-1; no clear D gene. Germline assignment: CDR1 MNHNS and CDR2 SASEGT. V lost 6 bases, J lost 3 bases, and 9 bases lay in between. The CDR3 has 13 residues. CDR3 in amino acids: CASSNRFNQPQHF. The CDR3 DNA sequence: TGTGCCAGCAGCAATCGCTTCAATCAGCCCCAGCATTTT.

The count of this clone is one. At the DNA level, this CDR3 is encoded by other sequences in the same sample as well. The CDR3 region is CASSLTGGTGELFF. For the CDR3, the DNA is TGTGCCAGCAGTCTTACAGGGGGCACCGGGGAGCTGTTTTTT. This rearrangement joins TRBV28 to TRBJ2-2; 8 bases are shared with TRBD1. The CDR3 covers 14 residues. Germline-derived CDR1 and CDR2 are MDHEN and SYDVKM. J gave up 4 bases and V 5 bases, and 3 bases lay outside the gene matches.

V is TRBV9 and J is TRBJ2-3; either TRBD1 or TRBD2 may supply D (5 bases each). Germline assignment: CDR1 SGDLS and CDR2 YYNGEE. There are 13 residues in the CDR3. With 4 bases removed from V and 5 bases from J, the gap between germline ends came to 11 bases. CDR3 loop: CASSLSGGDTQYF. CDR3 nucleotides: TGTGCCAGCAGCCTAAGTGGGGGAGATACGCAGTATTTT.

The CDR3 DNA is TGTGCCAGCGGAACCTACAGGGGAGCCGGGGCCAACGTCCTGACTTTC. It encodes CASGTYRGAGANVLTF. The chain couples TRBV28 to TRBJ2-6; 7 bases align to TRBD1. Germline V gene data show CDR1 as MDHEN and CDR2 as SYDVKM. The trim removed 8 bases at V and 4 bases at J, leaving 11 bases unmatched. The CDR3 sequence is 16 residues long.

V gene TRBV30 combines with J gene TRBJ2-3; possible D gene TRBD1, 6 bases. Looked up from germline, CDR1 is GTSNPN and CDR2 is SVGIG (reference sequence). V was cut by 5 bases and J by 0 bases, with 12 bases left in between. The CDR3 totals 14 residues. The CDR3 DNA is TGTGCCTGGGCTACAGGGTTCAGCACAGATACGCAGTATTTT. It is translated as CAWATGFSTDTQYF.